This is a list of T cell receptor beta chains from one sample in a study of shared clonotypes between healthy human individuals. Sequencing was performed with immunoSEQ multiplex PCR; in TCRdb, only in-frame clones are kept and a portion is missing. Here the sample spans around 1,900,000 clones, over 85% being singletons. The sequenced material came from naive CD8+ T cells from PBMCs. These receptors all come from a man between 18 and 29 years old in good health. Some clones in this sample may be carry-over from other donors' samples. CDR3s include the opening cysteine and the closing phenylalanine or tryptophan. The order of the fields is D gene, J gene, clone size, V gene, CDR3 protein, CDR3 DNA. The D gene is left open where the match is weak. Only part of the rows carry a size: once, few, many, or a class if the clone is expanded.

D gene: NA; J gene: TRBJ2-5; clone size: NA; V gene: TRBV27; CDR3 protein: CASGRGTQYF; CDR3 DNA: TGTGCCAGCGGCAGGGGGACCCAGTACTTC
D gene: TRBD2; J gene: TRBJ2-3; clone size: NA; V gene: TRBV10-1; CDR3 protein: CASSEWRETVADTQYF; CDR3 DNA: TGCGCCAGCAGTGAGTGGCGGGAGACGGTTGCAGATACGCAGTATTTT
D gene: TRBD1; J gene: TRBJ2-5; clone size: NA; V gene: TRBV9; CDR3 protein: CASSPQGAQETQYF; CDR3 DNA: TGTGCCAGCAGCCCCCAGGGGGCTCAAGAGACCCAGTACTTC
D gene: NA; J gene: TRBJ2-7; clone size: NA; V gene: TRBV28; CDR3 protein: CASRGTWDLTIYEQYF; CDR3 DNA: TGTGCCAGCAGAGGGACTTGGGATCTGACTATCTACGAGCAGTACTTC
D gene: NA; J gene: TRBJ2-1; clone size: NA; V gene: TRBV5-4; CDR3 protein: CASSLIGDNEQFF; CDR3 DNA: TGTGCCAGCAGCTTGATAGGGGACAATGAGCAGTTCTTC
D gene: TRBD2; J gene: TRBJ2-3; clone size: NA; V gene: TRBV29-1; CDR3 protein: CSVEGGTSGNTDTQYF; CDR3 DNA: TGCAGCGTTGAAGGGGGGACTAGCGGGAACACAGATACGCAGTATTTT
D gene: TRBD2; J gene: TRBJ2-2; clone size: once; V gene: TRBV7-9; CDR3 protein: CASSVGLDELFF; CDR3 DNA: TGTGCCAGCAGCGTGGGACTAGATGAGCTGTTTTTT
D gene: TRBD1; J gene: TRBJ2-7; clone size: once; V gene: TRBV4-1; CDR3 protein: CASSSTRDRSSYEQYF; CDR3 DNA: TGCGCCAGCAGCTCAACAAGGGACAGGAGCTCCTACGAGCAGTACTTC
D gene: NA; J gene: TRBJ1-5; clone size: NA; V gene: TRBV2; CDR3 protein: CASSDLGNSNQPQHF; CDR3 DNA: TGTGCCAGCAGTGACCTCGGCAATAGCAATCAGCCCCAGCATTTT
D gene: TRBD2; J gene: TRBJ2-1; clone size: NA; V gene: TRBV5-6; CDR3 protein: CASSPGTSFYNEQFF; CDR3 DNA: TGTGCCAGCAGTCCCGGGACTAGCTTCTACAATGAGCAGTTCTTC
D gene: NA; J gene: TRBJ2-1; clone size: NA; V gene: TRBV6-1; CDR3 protein: CASSESEGGSYNEQFF; CDR3 DNA: TGTGCCAGCAGTGAATCCGAGGGGGGGTCCTACAATGAGCAGTTCTTC
D gene: TRBD2; J gene: TRBJ2-7; clone size: NA; V gene: TRBV28; CDR3 protein: CASSLSRLAGGYEQYF; CDR3 DNA: TGTGCCAGCAGTTTAAGTCGGCTAGCGGGAGGCTACGAGCAGTACTTC
D gene: NA; J gene: TRBJ2-3; clone size: NA; V gene: TRBV19; CDR3 protein: CASTNQGLRDTQYF; CDR3 DNA: TGTGCCAGCACAAACCAGGGGCTGAGGGATACGCAGTATTTT
D gene: TRBD1; J gene: TRBJ2-7; clone size: NA; V gene: TRBV6-6; CDR3 protein: CASRTGTGVEQYF; CDR3 DNA: TGTGCCAGCAGGACCGGGACAGGGGTCGAGCAGTACTTC
D gene: TRBD2; J gene: TRBJ2-1; clone size: NA; V gene: TRBV19; CDR3 protein: CASSTGTSGNPLYNEQFF; CDR3 DNA: TGTGCCAGTAGTACAGGGACTAGCGGGAACCCTCTCTACAATGAGCAGTTCTTC
D gene: NA; J gene: TRBJ2-7; clone size: NA; V gene: TRBV6-6; CDR3 protein: CASSYLADNSYEQYF; CDR3 DNA: TGTGCCAGCAGTTACCTGGCGGATAATTCCTACGAGCAGTACTTC
D gene: TRBD1; J gene: TRBJ2-7; clone size: NA; V gene: TRBV28; CDR3 protein: CASRLTQGLGYEQYF; CDR3 DNA: TGTGCCAGCAGACTAACACAGGGGCTGGGATACGAGCAGTACTTC
D gene: NA; J gene: TRBJ2-3; clone size: NA; V gene: TRBV11-2; CDR3 protein: CASSLGRTGAHF; CDR3 DNA: TGTGCCAGCAGCTTAGGGCGCACCGGGGCCCATTTT
D gene: NA; J gene: TRBJ2-7; clone size: NA; V gene: TRBV19; CDR3 protein: CASSRGLPPYEQYF; CDR3 DNA: TGTGCCAGTAGTAGAGGGTTACCGCCGTACGAGCAGTACTTC
D gene: TRBD1; J gene: TRBJ2-2; clone size: NA; V gene: TRBV9; CDR3 protein: CASTGGQGGELFF; CDR3 DNA: TGTGCCAGCACCGGAGGACAGGGCGGGGAGCTGTTTTTT
D gene: NA; J gene: TRBJ1-4; clone size: NA; V gene: TRBV4-3; CDR3 protein: CASSQGFGESEKLFF; CDR3 DNA: TGCGCCAGCAGCCAAGGGTTCGGGGAGAGTGAAAAACTGTTTTTT
D gene: TRBD2; J gene: TRBJ2-7; clone size: NA; V gene: TRBV27; CDR3 protein: CASSLRGLAGAYEQYF; CDR3 DNA: TGTGCCAGCAGTTTAAGGGGACTAGCGGGGGCCTACGAGCAGTACTTC
D gene: NA; J gene: TRBJ2-1; clone size: NA; V gene: TRBV5-6; CDR3 protein: CASTSYRLGYEQFF; CDR3 DNA: TGTGCCAGCACTTCATACCGTCTGGGGTATGAGCAGTTCTTC
D gene: NA; J gene: TRBJ1-2; clone size: NA; V gene: TRBV7-6; CDR3 protein: CASSLLGALSVNGYTF; CDR3 DNA: TGTGCCAGCAGCTTATTGGGGGCGCTTAGTGTAAATGGCTACACCTTC
D gene: NA; J gene: TRBJ1-1; clone size: once; V gene: TRBV6-6; CDR3 protein: CASSVLTGIVTEAFF; CDR3 DNA: TGTGCCAGCAGTGTTCTAACAGGGATTGTGACTGAAGCTTTCTTT
D gene: NA; J gene: TRBJ2-1; clone size: NA; V gene: TRBV6-1; CDR3 protein: CASSVGGSYNEQFF; CDR3 DNA: TGTGCCAGCAGTGTAGGTGGGTCCTACAATGAGCAGTTCTTC
D gene: TRBD2; J gene: TRBJ2-7; clone size: NA; V gene: TRBV28; CDR3 protein: CASSLTSGAVHEQYF; CDR3 DNA: TGTGCCAGCAGTCTTACTAGCGGGGCAGTCCACGAGCAGTACTTC
D gene: TRBD1; J gene: TRBJ2-5; clone size: NA; V gene: TRBV10-3; CDR3 protein: CAIRETGWEETQYF; CDR3 DNA: TGTGCCATCAGAGAGACAGGGTGGGAAGAGACCCAGTACTTC
D gene: NA; J gene: TRBJ2-1; clone size: NA; V gene: TRBV4-1; CDR3 protein: CASSQASNEQFF; CDR3 DNA: TGCGCCAGCAGCCAAGCCTCTAATGAGCAGTTCTTC
D gene: TRBD2; J gene: TRBJ2-1; clone size: NA; V gene: TRBV7-9; CDR3 protein: CASSLGTSEHYNEQFF; CDR3 DNA: TGTGCCAGCAGCTTAGGGACTAGCGAACACTACAATGAGCAGTTCTTC
D gene: NA; J gene: TRBJ1-1; clone size: NA; V gene: TRBV12-5; CDR3 protein: CASGTGPTGSEAFF; CDR3 DNA: TGTGCTAGTGGTACGGGGCCAACCGGGAGCGAAGCTTTCTTT
D gene: NA; J gene: TRBJ2-3; clone size: NA; V gene: TRBV9; CDR3 protein: CASSPDRKQYF; CDR3 DNA: TGTGCCAGCAGCCCCGACAGGAAGCAGTATTTT
D gene: TRBD1; J gene: TRBJ1-1; clone size: NA; V gene: TRBV7-9; CDR3 protein: CASSRDRGRPEAFF; CDR3 DNA: TGTGCCAGCAGCCGGGACAGGGGGCGCCCTGAAGCTTTCTTT
D gene: NA; J gene: TRBJ1-1; clone size: NA; V gene: TRBV14; CDR3 protein: CASSQGGWRSPGAEAFF; CDR3 DNA: TGTGCCAGCAGCCAAGGAGGTTGGCGCTCCCCAGGCGCTGAAGCTTTCTTT
D gene: NA; J gene: TRBJ1-2; clone size: NA; V gene: TRBV5-1; CDR3 protein: CASSAGPPAFIYGYTF; CDR3 DNA: TGCGCCAGCAGCGCGGGTCCCCCGGCATTCATCTATGGCTACACCTTC
D gene: TRBD1; J gene: TRBJ2-7; clone size: NA; V gene: TRBV6-5; CDR3 protein: CASSLTGAVSEQYF; CDR3 DNA: TGTGCCAGCAGTTTAACAGGGGCGGTCTCCGAGCAGTACTTC
D gene: TRBD2; J gene: TRBJ2-4; clone size: once; V gene: TRBV27; CDR3 protein: CASSVLAGAAKNIQYF; CDR3 DNA: TGTGCCAGCAGTGTACTAGCGGGAGCTGCCAAAAACATTCAGTACTTC
D gene: NA; J gene: TRBJ2-5; clone size: NA; V gene: TRBV11-1; CDR3 protein: CASSPFPYVGQETQYF; CDR3 DNA: TGTGCCAGCAGCCCGTTCCCTTACGTAGGCCAAGAGACCCAGTACTTC
D gene: NA; J gene: TRBJ1-1; clone size: NA; V gene: TRBV27; CDR3 protein: CASSSDENTEAFF; CDR3 DNA: TGTGCCAGCAGTTCCGACGAGAACACTGAAGCTTTCTTT
D gene: TRBD2; J gene: TRBJ2-1; clone size: NA; V gene: TRBV27; CDR3 protein: CASTLGLAGGYNEQFF; CDR3 DNA: TGTGCCAGCACCCTGGGACTAGCGGGAGGCTACAATGAGCAGTTCTTC
D gene: TRBD2; J gene: TRBJ2-1; clone size: NA; V gene: TRBV5-4; CDR3 protein: CASSIRDYYIF; CDR3 DNA: TGTGCCAGCAGCATCCGGGACTATTACATCTTC
D gene: NA; J gene: TRBJ2-7; clone size: NA; V gene: TRBV27; CDR3 protein: CASSSLTGSYEQYF; CDR3 DNA: TGTGCCAGCAGTTCATTGACAGGTAGTTACGAGCAGTACTTC
D gene: NA; J gene: TRBJ1-4; clone size: NA; V gene: TRBV5-4; CDR3 protein: CASSLGGANEKLFF; CDR3 DNA: TGTGCCAGCAGCCTAGGGGGGGCTAATGAAAAACTGTTTTTT
D gene: NA; J gene: TRBJ2-1; clone size: once; V gene: TRBV5-1; CDR3 protein: CASGQVGGTSYNEQFF; CDR3 DNA: TGCGCCAGCGGCCAGGTGGGCGGGACCTCCTACAATGAGCAGTTCTTC
D gene: NA; J gene: TRBJ2-3; clone size: NA; V gene: TRBV7-3; CDR3 protein: CASSSTGIPTDTQYF; CDR3 DNA: TGTGCCAGCAGCTCGACCGGGATCCCCACAGATACGCAGTATTTT
D gene: NA; J gene: TRBJ2-5; clone size: once; V gene: TRBV7-8; CDR3 protein: CASRQEPQETQYF; CDR3 DNA: TGTGCCAGCAGACAGGAGCCCCAAGAGACCCAGTACTTC
D gene: NA; J gene: TRBJ1-1; clone size: NA; V gene: TRBV19; CDR3 protein: CASRVRGMNTEAFF; CDR3 DNA: TGTGCCAGTAGGGTACGAGGGATGAACACTGAAGCTTTCTTT
D gene: TRBD2; J gene: TRBJ2-7; clone size: once; V gene: TRBV30; CDR3 protein: CAWSVVLAGLGAYEQYF; CDR3 DNA: TGTGCCTGGAGTGTTGTGCTAGCGGGACTCGGGGCCTACGAGCAGTACTTC
D gene: TRBD2; J gene: TRBJ2-2; clone size: NA; V gene: TRBV28; CDR3 protein: CASSSRERTGELFF; CDR3 DNA: TGTGCCAGCAGTTCGCGGGAGAGGACCGGGGAGCTGTTTTTT
D gene: TRBD1; J gene: TRBJ1-1; clone size: NA; V gene: TRBV6-5; CDR3 protein: CASRLDRVAEAFF; CDR3 DNA: TGTGCCAGCAGGCTGGACAGGGTAGCTGAAGCTTTCTTT
D gene: NA; J gene: TRBJ1-2; clone size: NA; V gene: TRBV5-5; CDR3 protein: CASSLDVGLLGLGYTF; CDR3 DNA: TGTGCCAGCAGCTTGGATGTTGGGTTGTTAGGTTTGGGCTACACCTTC
D gene: NA; J gene: TRBJ2-5; clone size: NA; V gene: TRBV18; CDR3 protein: CASSHTGAPPQETQYF; CDR3 DNA: TGTGCCAGCTCACATACCGGGGCCCCGCCCCAAGAGACCCAGTACTTC
D gene: NA; J gene: TRBJ1-1; clone size: NA; V gene: TRBV19; CDR3 protein: CASSMLRGRTEAFF; CDR3 DNA: TGTGCCAGTAGTATGCTCCGGGGACGCACTGAAGCTTTCTTT
D gene: TRBD1; J gene: TRBJ2-1; clone size: NA; V gene: TRBV7-9; CDR3 protein: CASSLGTVSDQFF; CDR3 DNA: TGTGCCAGCAGCTTGGGGACAGTGAGTGACCAGTTCTTC